These T cell receptor beta chains were read from a single sample in a study of early stage breast cancer tumors. Only in-frame clones appear in the TCRdb table, and some are missing; sequencing was by immunoSEQ multiplex PCR. Here the sample spans about 31,000 clones, roughly 81% being singletons. Material: breast tumor tissue. Receptors originate from a person in their thirties with breast cancer. Each CDR3 is given with its conserved first and last residue. The order of the fields is D gene, V gene, J gene, clone size, CDR3 protein, CDR3 DNA. The D gene is left open where the match is weak. The size field is filled for only some rows; it gives once, few, many or a size class.

d_call: .; v_call: TRBV19; j_call: TRBJ1-2; clone_size: few; cdr3_aa: CASSISAENYGYTF; cdr3_nt: TGTGCCAGTAGTATCTCGGCAGAGAACTATGGCTACACCTTC
d_call: .; v_call: TRBV5-1; j_call: TRBJ2-1; clone_size: .; cdr3_aa: CASRRAVNNEQFF; cdr3_nt: TGCGCCAGCCGGAGGGCAGTAAACAATGAGCAGTTCTTC
d_call: .; v_call: TRBV7-9; j_call: TRBJ1-4; clone_size: .; cdr3_aa: CASSKSRPGANEKLFF; cdr3_nt: TGTGCCAGCAGCAAAAGTCGGCCAGGGGCTAATGAAAAACTGTTTTTT
d_call: TRBD1; v_call: TRBV4-1; j_call: TRBJ1-2; clone_size: few; cdr3_aa: CASKSEFRDRGLDGYTF; cdr3_nt: TGCGCCAGCAAATCGGAGTTCCGGGACAGGGGGCTTGATGGCTACACCTTC
d_call: TRBD1; v_call: TRBV7-9; j_call: TRBJ1-4; clone_size: .; cdr3_aa: CASRTDRVDEKLFF; cdr3_nt: TGTGCCAGCAGGACGGACAGGGTGGACGAAAAACTGTTTTTT
d_call: .; v_call: TRBV7-3; j_call: TRBJ2-1; clone_size: .; cdr3_aa: CASSLSFRSGEQFF; cdr3_nt: TGTGCCAGCAGCTTGAGCTTCCGTAGTGGGGAGCAGTTCTTC
d_call: TRBD1; v_call: TRBV5-8; j_call: TRBJ2-5; clone_size: .; cdr3_aa: CASSLQGASETQYF; cdr3_nt: TGTGCCAGCAGCTTGCAGGGGGCCTCAGAGACCCAGTACTTC
d_call: .; v_call: TRBV7-9; j_call: TRBJ1-2; clone_size: .; cdr3_aa: CASSLVRRGSGYTF; cdr3_nt: TGTGCCAGCAGCTTAGTCCGCAGGGGAAGTGGCTACACCTTC
d_call: .; v_call: TRBV29-1; j_call: TRBJ2-2; clone_size: .; cdr3_aa: CSVEKQLNTGELFF; cdr3_nt: TGCAGCGTTGAGAAGCAACTGAACACCGGGGAGCTGTTTTTT
d_call: .; v_call: TRBV13; j_call: TRBJ1-2; clone_size: .; cdr3_aa: CASTLNRYQNENYGYTF; cdr3_nt: TGTGCCAGCACCCTGAACAGGTACCAGAACGAAAACTATGGCTACACCTTC
d_call: .; v_call: TRBV5-1; j_call: TRBJ2-3; clone_size: .; cdr3_aa: CASSGLFTDTQYF; cdr3_nt: TGCGCCAGCAGTGGGCTGTTCACAGATACGCAGTATTTT
d_call: .; v_call: TRBV6-1; j_call: TRBJ1-1; clone_size: .; cdr3_aa: CASRARGMNTEAFF; cdr3_nt: TGTGCCAGCAGGGCGCGGGGGATGAACACTGAAGCTTTCTTT
d_call: .; v_call: TRBV30; j_call: TRBJ1-5; clone_size: medium-sized; cdr3_aa: CAWNADSNQPQHF; cdr3_nt: TGTGCCTGGAACGCCGACAGCAATCAGCCCCAGCATTTT
d_call: .; v_call: TRBV14; j_call: TRBJ1-2; clone_size: few; cdr3_aa: CASSPGMGFPRGYGYTF; cdr3_nt: TGTGCCAGCAGCCCGGGGATGGGATTTCCCCGTGGCTATGGCTACACCTTC
d_call: .; v_call: TRBV11-2; j_call: TRBJ1-2; clone_size: .; cdr3_aa: CASSFGFGYTF; cdr3_nt: TGTGCCAGCAGTTTCGGGTTTGGCTACACCTTC
d_call: .; v_call: TRBV11-2; j_call: TRBJ1-1; clone_size: .; cdr3_aa: CASSLGLNTEAFF; cdr3_nt: TGTGCCAGCAGTCTCGGATTGAACACTGAAGCTTTCTTT
d_call: .; v_call: TRBV6-5; j_call: TRBJ2-2; clone_size: .; cdr3_aa: CASNELGFGAMFF; cdr3_nt: TGTGCCAGCAACGAGTTGGGCTTCGGGGCAATGTTTTTT
d_call: TRBD1; v_call: TRBV6-4; j_call: TRBJ2-7; clone_size: .; cdr3_aa: CASRGLGQGAFEQYF; cdr3_nt: TGTGCCAGCAGGGGTCTGGGACAGGGGGCTTTTGAGCAGTACTTC
d_call: .; v_call: TRBV19; j_call: TRBJ1-6; clone_size: .; cdr3_aa: CASSEDGQGYSPLHF; cdr3_nt: TGTGCCAGTAGTGAGGACGGTCAGGGCTATTCACCCCTCCACTTT
d_call: .; v_call: TRBV6-6; j_call: TRBJ2-2; clone_size: .; cdr3_aa: CASSYRDSTGELFF; cdr3_nt: TGTGCCAGCAGTTACCGGGACTCAACCGGGGAGCTGTTTTTT
d_call: .; v_call: TRBV13; j_call: TRBJ1-3; clone_size: .; cdr3_aa: CASSAQISSGNTIYF; cdr3_nt: TGTGCCAGCAGCGCCCAGATCAGCTCTGGAAACACCATATATTTT
d_call: TRBD2; v_call: TRBV5-1; j_call: TRBJ2-3; clone_size: .; cdr3_aa: CASSLGGTSGTSDTQYF; cdr3_nt: TGCGCCAGCAGCTTGGGGGGGACTAGCGGGACCTCAGATACGCAGTATTTT
d_call: .; v_call: TRBV27; j_call: TRBJ2-7; clone_size: .; cdr3_aa: CASRSMAPASYEQYF; cdr3_nt: TGTGCCAGCAGGTCTATGGCCCCTGCTTCCTACGAGCAGTACTTC
d_call: .; v_call: TRBV9; j_call: TRBJ2-2; clone_size: .; cdr3_aa: CASSARLVGAAGELFF; cdr3_nt: TGTGCCAGCAGCGCCCGGCTGGTTGGTGCGGCCGGGGAGCTGTTTTTT
d_call: .; v_call: TRBV20-1; j_call: TRBJ2-7; clone_size: .; cdr3_aa: CSAEGPYEQYF; cdr3_nt: TGCAGTGCAGAAGGTCCCTACGAGCAGTACTTC
d_call: .; v_call: TRBV27; j_call: TRBJ1-1; clone_size: .; cdr3_aa: CASSSRGTTEAFF; cdr3_nt: TGTGCCAGCAGCTCGAGGGGTACGACTGAAGCTTTCTTT
d_call: TRBD2; v_call: TRBV5-1; j_call: TRBJ2-6; clone_size: .; cdr3_aa: CASSLGGGGSLLEGANVLTF; cdr3_nt: TGCGCCAGCAGCTTGGGGGGCGGGGGTTCCCTCTTGGAGGGGGCCAACGTCCTGACTTTC
d_call: TRBD1; v_call: TRBV5-6; j_call: TRBJ2-1; clone_size: .; cdr3_aa: CASSMTGIGNEQFF; cdr3_nt: TGTGCCAGCAGCATGACAGGGATAGGCAATGAGCAGTTCTTC
d_call: .; v_call: TRBV7-2; j_call: TRBJ1-2; clone_size: few; cdr3_aa: CASSPTPSPSGYGYTF; cdr3_nt: TGTGCCAGCAGCCCGACCCCAAGCCCGAGCGGCTATGGCTACACCTTC
d_call: TRBD2; v_call: TRBV7-9; j_call: TRBJ2-2; clone_size: few; cdr3_aa: CASRGLAGTGELFF; cdr3_nt: TGTGCCAGCAGGGGTCTAGCGGGAACCGGGGAGCTGTTTTTT
d_call: TRBD2; v_call: TRBV4-1; j_call: TRBJ2-3; clone_size: .; cdr3_aa: CASSQVLAGGDTQYF; cdr3_nt: TGCGCCAGCAGCCAAGTACTAGCGGGAGGAGATACGCAGTATTTT
d_call: .; v_call: TRBV7-2; j_call: TRBJ2-1; clone_size: .; cdr3_aa: CASSLDTGSSYEQFF; cdr3_nt: TGTGCCAGCAGCTTAGATACCGGGTCGTCCTATGAGCAGTTCTTC
d_call: TRBD1; v_call: TRBV6-1; j_call: TRBJ1-5; clone_size: .; cdr3_aa: CASSDRTGPINQPQHF; cdr3_nt: TGTGCCAGCAGTGACCGGACAGGGCCAATCAATCAGCCCCAGCATTTT
d_call: TRBD2; v_call: TRBV7-9; j_call: TRBJ2-3; clone_size: .; cdr3_aa: CASSTRTAGVVDTQYF; cdr3_nt: TGTGCCAGCTCAACTCGGACAGCGGGAGTGGTAGATACGCAGTATTTT
d_call: TRBD2; v_call: TRBV7-3; j_call: TRBJ2-1; clone_size: few; cdr3_aa: CASSSGTSGTNEQFF; cdr3_nt: TGTGCCAGCAGCTCCGGGACTAGCGGGACTAATGAGCAGTTCTTC
d_call: .; v_call: TRBV5-6; j_call: TRBJ2-2; clone_size: .; cdr3_aa: CASSHFYLTGTGELFF; cdr3_nt: TGTGCCAGCAGCCACTTCTATTTGACAGGTACCGGGGAGCTGTTTTTT
d_call: .; v_call: TRBV19; j_call: TRBJ2-6; clone_size: few; cdr3_aa: CASSIGAGAAGANVLTF; cdr3_nt: TGTGCCAGTAGTATAGGGGCGGGGGCAGCTGGGGCCAACGTCCTGACTTTC
d_call: TRBD2; v_call: TRBV19; j_call: TRBJ2-1; clone_size: .; cdr3_aa: CASSRVGLAGGQNEQFF; cdr3_nt: TGTGCCAGTAGTAGAGTAGGACTAGCGGGAGGGCAAAATGAGCAGTTCTTC
d_call: .; v_call: TRBV4-2; j_call: TRBJ1-1; clone_size: few; cdr3_aa: CASSLGVYSDTEAFF; cdr3_nt: TGTGCCAGCAGCCTAGGGGTTTATTCTGACACTGAAGCTTTCTTT
d_call: .; v_call: TRBV29-1; j_call: TRBJ2-7; clone_size: .; cdr3_aa: CSVVPRQAGRREQYF; cdr3_nt: TGCAGCGTTGTCCCCCGACAGGCTGGTCGAAGGGAGCAGTACTTC
d_call: .; v_call: TRBV2; j_call: TRBJ2-6; clone_size: .; cdr3_aa: CASSEPGAGANVLTF; cdr3_nt: TGTGCCAGCAGTGAGCCGGGAGCTGGGGCCAACGTCCTGACTTTC
d_call: .; v_call: TRBV9; j_call: TRBJ1-1; clone_size: .; cdr3_aa: CASSVEAGSEAFF; cdr3_nt: TGTGCCAGCAGCGTAGAAGCAGGGTCTGAAGCTTTCTTT
d_call: .; v_call: TRBV4-2; j_call: TRBJ2-1; clone_size: .; cdr3_aa: CASSQAGNSYNEQFF; cdr3_nt: TGTGCCAGCAGCCAAGCAGGGAACTCGTACAATGAGCAGTTCTTC
d_call: TRBD1; v_call: TRBV7-9; j_call: TRBJ2-2; clone_size: .; cdr3_aa: CASSGQAKNTGELFF; cdr3_nt: TGTGCCAGCAGTGGACAGGCGAAAAACACCGGGGAGCTGTTTTTT
d_call: .; v_call: TRBV5-8; j_call: TRBJ1-6; clone_size: .; cdr3_aa: CASSLLWGLGSPLHF; cdr3_nt: TGTGCCAGCAGCTTGTTATGGGGGCTGGGTTCACCCCTCCACTTT
d_call: TRBD2; v_call: TRBV9; j_call: TRBJ2-1; clone_size: .; cdr3_aa: CASSVAGAGGFNEQFF; cdr3_nt: TGTGCCAGCAGCGTAGCTGGAGCGGGAGGGTTCAATGAGCAGTTCTTC
d_call: .; v_call: TRBV11-2; j_call: TRBJ2-7; clone_size: .; cdr3_aa: CASSLGTYEQYF; cdr3_nt: TGTGCCAGCAGCTTAGGAACCTACGAGCAGTACTTC
d_call: TRBD1; v_call: TRBV6-5; j_call: TRBJ1-2; clone_size: few; cdr3_aa: CASSKIDRGGYTF; cdr3_nt: TGTGCCAGCAGTAAAATCGACAGGGGCGGCTACACCTTC
d_call: TRBD2; v_call: TRBV2; j_call: TRBJ2-7; clone_size: .; cdr3_aa: CASKRTSGGDEQYF; cdr3_nt: TGTGCCAGCAAGAGGACTAGCGGGGGGGACGAGCAGTACTTC